A single sample gave rise to the 6 T cell receptor beta chains below, sequenced in a study of blood T cell repertoires in COVID-19. The assay was immunoSEQ multiplex PCR, and TCRdb's table has in-frame clones only and misses some. The table shows around 43,000 clones, with roughly 87% occurring only once. Sequenced input: peripheral blood. These receptors were obtained from a human donor in a cohort sampled during active COVID-19.

The chain couples TRBV7-9 to TRBJ2-2, with 9 bases lining up with TRBD1. Germline CDR1 SEHNR, CDR2 FQNEAQ (reference sequence). The ends lost 4 bases at V and 6 bases at J; junction bases unmatched: 6. This CDR3 region has 15 residues. CDR3 sequence reads: CASSYRGRVPGELFF. The CDR3 DNA follows: TGTGCCAGCAGCTACAGGGGGCGCGTCCCCGGGGAGCTGTTTTTT.

The V and J genes are TRBV18 and TRBJ2-2; TRBD1 matches 7 bases. Trimming removed 3 bases from V and 1 base from J; junction bases left unmatched: 2. This CDR3 has 15 amino acids. Per the germline V gene, CDR1 is KGHSH and CDR2 is LQKENI. CDR3 in DNA: TGTGCCAGCTCACCCTGGACAGGGAACACCGGGGAGCTGTTTTTT. This sequence encodes CASSPWTGNTGELFF.

V gene TRBV7-9 combines with J gene TRBJ2-1, with TRBD2 matching 7 bases. The CDR3 spans 12 residues. Losses at the gene ends were 4 bases for V and 9 bases for J; bases not matched to a gene: 3. From germline, CDR1 is SEHNR and CDR2 FQNEAQ (reference sequence). This chain's CDR3 is CASSSVAGEQFF. CDR3 DNA: TGTGCCAGCAGCTCGGTAGCGGGTGAGCAGTTCTTC.

V usage is TRBV19 and J usage is TRBJ2-7; no clear D. CDR1 is LNHDA, CDR2 SQIVND, per germline (reference sequence). This CDR3 spans 14 amino acids. V lost 1 base to trimming and J lost 0 bases, with 7 bases between them. The DNA for the CDR3 is TGTGCCAGTAGTATAGCGGTACCCTCCTACGAGCAGTACTTC. Translating it yields CASSIAVPSYEQYF.

The genes are TRBV6-5 and TRBJ1-6; D gene unclear. Germline V gene lookup returns CDR1 MNHEY and CDR2 SVGAGI. V was cut by 6 bases and J by 0 bases, with 9 bases left in between. This CDR3 has 15 amino acids. CDR3 nucleotides: TGTGCCAGCAGCTTAGAGGGCTCCTATAATTCACCCCTCCACTTT. The encoded protein is CASSLEGSYNSPLHF.

This chain uses TRBV18 with TRBJ2-5; 11 bases fit TRBD2. V dropped 3 bases and J dropped 3; count of bases not matched to a gene: 3. The CDR3 has 15 residues. Germline-derived CDR1 and CDR2 are KGHSH and LQKENI. Written as DNA, the CDR3 is TGTGCCAGCTCACCGACTAGCGGGGAGGAAGAGACCCAGTACTTC. It encodes CASSPTSGEEETQYF.